This T cell receptor (beta chain) was identified in a study of blood T cell repertoires in COVID-19. Study background: Sources were T cells, B-cell-depleted T cells, or PBMCs; the material itself was cDNA or gDNA.

The CDR3 is 19 residues long. CDR1 and CDR2 from the germline V gene are SGHRS and YFSETQ. V was clipped by 0 bases and J by 0 bases, with 16 bases between them. This clone was counted a few times. Individuals aged about 18 to 100 years were recruited from some 26 US areas. Participant-given clinical history determined each cohort assignment. Per the original data handling: Amplification of reference gene primers was used by the study to estimate nucleated cell counts. Libraries were prepared by immunoSEQ multiplex PCR; TCRdb keeps only in-frame clonotypes and omits some of them. That table gives V, J and clone size, and the DNA gave D and trimming. The data contain about 200,000 clones, approximately 73% of them singletons.

Specimen: PBMCs or T cells enriched from blood (not recorded which). This rearrangement joins TRBV5-1 to TRBJ2-6, with unresolved D. The source of this sequence is a woman aged 45-65 years with acute COVID-19. CDR3 sequence (DNA): TGCGCCAGCAGCTTGGTTCAGGTACCAGGCCACTCTGGGGCCAACGTCCTGACTTTC. It is translated as CASSLVQVPGHSGANVLTF.